This T cell receptor (beta chain) derives from a study of cytomegalovirus exposure and HLA in healthy donors (dated 2017 in TCRdb). About the investigation overall: According to an earlier analysis of 450 to 650 of the donors, about 179 million T cells yielded some 110 million unique TCR beta sequences and approximately 280 Gb of sequence data. Around 330 gigabases of sequencing data and around 85 million unique TCR sequences made up an early release that covered 500 to 650 HLA-typed donors. The genetic ancestry cluster associated with self-reported Caucasian donors included around four fifths of the approximately 430 genotyped donors. The study was designed to test whether signatures of past pathogen exposure could be identified by cataloging public T cell receptors. The study used immunosequencing to profile the T cell repertoires of under 700 subjects and linked those repertoires to cytomegalovirus serostatus. A separate validation cohort of 100 to 150 different subjects was used in addition to the approximately 640-subject first cohort. To predict cytomegalovirus infection status, the study brought together high-throughput TCR immunosequencing, statistical association of individual TCRs with disease status, and machine learning. In a later analysis, previously published TCR beta repertoires from some 640 donors were re-analyzed and high-resolution HLA genotyping was added so that TCR occurrence patterns could be studied. The later analysis used no new phenotypic data to find candidate immune exposures, relying instead on TCR beta sequences and their occurrence across donors. An earlier analysis of 587 of the donors used high-throughput TCR beta sequencing to judge whether each TCR beta V gene segment behaved as functional or pseudogenic. Alongside the repertoire data, information on donor age, sex, ethnicity and CMV serostatus was compiled. A later genetic analysis took genome-wide SNP genotypes for about three fifths of the 666 donors and used that subset as a discovery cohort. All discovery cohort repertoires had been generated on a single sequencing platform. Both class I and class II loci were covered by HLA typing, at four-digit resolution. The number of donors typed differed by locus, with about 620-630 for A, B, C, DRB1 and DQB1, around 520 for DQA1, 600 to 610 for DPA1, and approximately 470 for DPB1. Because of strong linkage in the cohort, roughly 5 DR-DQ haplotypes were treated as single units for association and clustering. Among around 400 genotyped donors of the cohort, an average of about 220,000 unique TCR beta nucleotide sequences was sequenced per donor, of which about 18% were non-productive. Overall results and qualifications from the work: The earlier analysis of around 600 of the donors excluded fewer than 20 rarely observed V segments, including chromosome 9 orphons, because counts were too low. Some IMGT-functional V segments, including TRBV6-2 and TRBV6-3, could not be distinguished by the 87-base-pair reads and were therefore excluded. A cluster of highly shared sequence variants was judged likely to be a technical artifact of the sequencing pipeline. In an earlier analysis of some 550 of the donors, most TCR beta V segments were observed in productive rearrangements about 87% or about 30% of the time, broadly matching IMGT annotations. Most TCR sequences were observed very rarely across donors, whereas some public TCRs were present in many individuals. This cohort had only TCR beta chains sequenced, and the lack of alpha or paired-chain data limited which features could be detected. Several of the top co-occurrence clusters appeared to be linked to parvovirus B19, influenza, CMV and Epstein-Barr virus, according to a later analysis. Compared with equally common non-associated chains, HLA-associated TCR beta chains in a later analysis were more clonally expanded and had lower generation probabilities. A later genetic analysis associated a missense DCLRE1C variant with V-gene and J-gene trimming of TCR beta chains, and an independent cohort replicated the association. According to the authors, the approach could potentially be generalized to other disease states and immunological phenotypes. In a later analysis, TCR association rates were found to vary across HLA loci, with the most associated TCRs seen for DRB1 alleles and the fewest for HLA-C alleles. Correlated functional status among segregating V segments might reflect linkage disequilibrium, but an unknown experimental factor could not be ruled out. Specific HLA alleles were associated with 15,000 to 20,000 TCR beta sequences at a false discovery rate of 0.05 in a later analysis. A later analysis found that most CMV-associated TCR beta chains appeared HLA-restricted, with HLA associations seemingly driven largely by CMV exposure. A few of the identified cytomegalovirus-associated TCR beta chains were confirmed in vitro to be specific for cytomegalovirus antigens. Because HLA typing was unavailable for some donors at each locus, only the typed subset was used in association tests. The classifier was reported to diagnose cytomegalovirus status with high specificity and sensitivity in both the original and validation cohorts. Roughly uniform sequencing depth across donors was assumed in presence/absence analyses, although this assumption may not hold. For the cohort, immune exposure information was limited to CMV serostatus. A further reported finding was that TCR beta sequences accurately predicted the HLA-A and HLA-B alleles for most subjects in the first cohort. Compared with the 666-donor mean, donors in an Asian-associated ancestry cluster had fewer N-insertions in productive TCRs, according to a later genetic analysis. The study listed 170 or so TCR beta chains as associated with cytomegalovirus. When HLA alleles, especially DR and DQ, strongly co-occurred, TCR associations were difficult to assign to individual alleles.

The germline V gene (reference sequence) provides CDR1 MNHNY and CDR2 SVGAGI. Including the terminal cysteine and phenylalanine, the CDR3 comprises 12 residues. The only DNA kept is the CDR3, 36 bases in frame from the first base. The germline V end is reduced by 8 bases and the J end by 2 bases; junction bases left unmatched: 0. Receptors were amplified or captured by the immunoSEQ multiplex PCR assay. The multiplex PCR relied on a mix of 60 forward primers for TCR Vbeta segments and 13 reverse primers for TCR Jbeta segments. Amplification of the CDR3 region of rearranged TCR beta genes was performed with a multiplex PCR assay on genomic DNA. The Illumina HiSeq System was used to sequence the amplified TCR beta libraries as 87-base-pair reads. The authors' analysis ran thus. A later analysis counted 65 million to 90 million unique TCR beta chains across the 640 or so repertoires, and roughly 10 million of these chains were shared by at least two donors. Raw reads were error-corrected and collapsed into unique sequences with a nearest-neighbor algorithm that merged closely related sequences to remove PCR and sequencing errors. CDR3 sequences were aligned to IMGT reference sequences to assign V, D and J gene segments. Each retained sequence needed at least a six-nucleotide match to both a V gene segment and a J gene segment. Rearrangements were called productive when the CDR3 lacked stop codons and stayed in frame with V and J; all others were non-productive. CDR3 was defined according to IMGT convention as the region running from the second conserved V-encoded cysteine to the conserved J-encoded phenylalanine. The earlier analysis of roughly 590 of the donors excluded sequences that lacked an unambiguous match to a single V gene segment. In an earlier analysis of approximately 590 of the donors, a V segment was called functional when productive rearrangements were above 56.7%, and segregating when the standard deviation between donors exceeded 5%. A statistical classification framework was built for diagnosing cytomegalovirus status from the catalog of TCR beta chain sequences. In a later analysis, TCR nucleotide sequences were compared against IMGT/GENE-DB human TR gene sequences so that V and J genes could be assigned. In a later analysis, CDR3 sequences and most-parsimonious VDJ recombination scenarios were assigned using the TCRdist pipeline. In a later analysis, each TCR beta chain was defined by its CDR3 amino acid sequence together with its V-gene family, and reads without a unique V-gene family were excluded. To address suspected cross-contamination and a sequencing artifact, a later analysis removed 592 highly shared, low-generation-probability nucleotide sequences. In a later analysis, a clonal expansion index for each public chain was calculated from normalized within-repertoire ranks of inferred template counts. In a later analysis, generation probabilities were computed using a VDJ recombination model fitted to out-of-frame rearrangements, and the results were checked against IGoR. In a later analysis, TCR-TCR, TCR-HLA and TCR-CMV co-occurrence was scored with hypergeometric tests, and a repertoire-size bias correction was applied to TCR pairs. A later analysis estimated false discovery rates by permuting HLA or CMV assignments 20 times. In a later analysis, co-occurring TCRs were grouped using DBSCAN, and TCRdist sequence similarity was added for clustering within HLA-allele-positive subsets. Repertoires with fewer than 30,000 or more than 120,000 public chains were left out of co-occurrence clustering, as were a handful of repertoires with anomalous nucleotide sharing. This is the immuneACCESS table as TCRdb keeps it, with only in-frame sequences that have V and J called. A part of the clones is gone; compared with another copy, unresolved V genes explain less than half, and the rest is unexplained. V and J calls and clone size are copied from that table; D and trimming were computed from the DNA. The sample records some 110,000 clones, 79% of which are singletons. The top ten hold 2.5% to 3.5% of the sample.

Points on this clone: Its target antigen remains unknown. Base qualities are missing; no much larger clone stands one base away.

The cohort consisted of more than 650 healthy bone marrow donors. At the time of sampling, all cohort members were nominally healthy, though unrecorded immune exposures were likely present. The donor was CMV seropositive and was included in the group of some 290 seropositive cohort members. A peripheral blood sample was collected from each donor, and TCR beta sequencing was performed on peripheral blood mononuclear cells. Genomic DNA was extracted from the blood cell samples with the Qiagen DNeasy Blood Extraction Kit. The material sequenced was PBMCs. The sequence joins TRBV6-6 to TRBJ2-7; the junction holds 10 bases that match TRBD2. This TCR was sampled from a woman aged 18-30 years in good health and CMV-seropositive. In nucleotides, the sequence is TGTGCCAGCGGGACTAGCGCCTACGAGCAGTACTTC. Its protein reads: CASGTSAYEQYF.